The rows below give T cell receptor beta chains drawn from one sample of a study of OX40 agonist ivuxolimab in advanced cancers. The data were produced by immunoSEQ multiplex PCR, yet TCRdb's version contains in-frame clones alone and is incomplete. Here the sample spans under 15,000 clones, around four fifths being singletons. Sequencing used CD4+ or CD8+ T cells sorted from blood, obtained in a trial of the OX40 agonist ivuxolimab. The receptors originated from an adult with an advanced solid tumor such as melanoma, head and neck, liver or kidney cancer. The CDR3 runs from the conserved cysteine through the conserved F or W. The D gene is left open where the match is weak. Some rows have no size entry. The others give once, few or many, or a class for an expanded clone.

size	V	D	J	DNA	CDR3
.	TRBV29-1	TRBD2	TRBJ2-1	TGCAGCGTTGAAGGGAGCGGGAGTTTCGATGAGCAGTTCTTC	CSVEGSGSFDEQFF
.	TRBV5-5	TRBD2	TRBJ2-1	TGTGCCAGCAGCTTGTATACGGGAGGGCCTGGGGATGAGCAGTTCTTC	CASSLYTGGPGDEQFF
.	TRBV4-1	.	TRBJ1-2	TGTGCCAGCAGCCAAGAAGCAGGGGATGATGGCTACACCTTC	CASSQEAGDDGYTF
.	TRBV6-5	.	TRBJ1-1	TGTGCCAGCAGTTACTCCAGGGTGGGAGACACTGAAGCTTTCTTT	CASSYSRVGDTEAFF
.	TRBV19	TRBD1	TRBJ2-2	TGTGCTACCCGGACAGGGCCCACCGGGGAGCTGTTTTTT	CATRTGPTGELFF
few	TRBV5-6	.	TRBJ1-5	TGTGCCAGCAGCTTTGGTACAGTTAGCAATCAGCCCCAGCATTTT	CASSFGTVSNQPQHF
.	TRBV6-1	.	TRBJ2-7	TGTGCCAGCAGTGGGAGCTCGGGCAGCCCGTTAGCCTACGAGCAGTACTTC	CASSGSSGSPLAYEQYF
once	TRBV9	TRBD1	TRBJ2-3	TGTGCCAGCAGCGGGACAGGGGTGGCAGATACGCAGTATTTT	CASSGTGVADTQYF
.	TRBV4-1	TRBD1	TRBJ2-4	TGCGCCAGCAGCCAAGCTACTCAGGGGGCTCTAGCCAAAAACATTCAGTACTTC	CASSQATQGALAKNIQYF
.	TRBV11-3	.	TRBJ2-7	TGTGCCAGCAGCTCTAGGGACCCCGTAACCCCCTACGAGCAGTACTTC	CASSSRDPVTPYEQYF
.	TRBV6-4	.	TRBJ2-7	TGTGCCAGCAGTGACGACGGTTTGGGCGAGCAGTACTTC	CASSDDGLGEQYF
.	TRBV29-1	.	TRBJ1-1	TGCAGCGTGTGGGGAGAGAACACTGAAGCTTTCTTT	CSVWGENTEAFF
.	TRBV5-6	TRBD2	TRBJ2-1	TGTGCCAGCAGTTTTAGCGGGAGAGGGTCCTACAATGAGCAGTTCTTC	CASSFSGRGSYNEQFF
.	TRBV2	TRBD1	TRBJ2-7	TGTGCCAGCATCCCAGGGACAGGGAGCTACGAGCAGTACTTC	CASIPGTGSYEQYF
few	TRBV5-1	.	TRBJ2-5	TGCGCCAGCAGCTTGTGGCCGGGAGAGACCCAGTACTTC	CASSLWPGETQYF
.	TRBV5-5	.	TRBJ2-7	TGTGCCAGCAGCGACGACTACGGGGCTCCCTACGAGCAGTACTTC	CASSDDYGAPYEQYF
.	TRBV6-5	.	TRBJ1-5	TGTGCCAGCAGCACGGACAGATTCAATCAGCCCCAGCATTTT	CASSTDRFNQPQHF
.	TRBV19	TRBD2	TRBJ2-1	TGTGCCAGTAGTACCACCGGGACTAGCGGGATAATCGATGAGCAGTTCTTC	CASSTTGTSGIIDEQFF
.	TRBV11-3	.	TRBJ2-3	TGTGCCAGCCGGAAGGGGGGCCAAAGGGCAGATACGCAGTATTTT	CASRKGGQRADTQYF
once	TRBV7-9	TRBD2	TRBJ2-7	TGTGCCAGCAGCTTAGGCTGGCCTAGCGGGAGGGGTGCCTCTCACGAGCAGTACTTC	CASSLGWPSGRGASHEQYF
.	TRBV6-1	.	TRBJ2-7	TGTGCCAGCAGTCGTCCCTTAGTGTACGAGCAGTACTTC	CASSRPLVYEQYF
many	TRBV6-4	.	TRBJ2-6	TGTGCCAGCAGTGGGACGGACCATGGCTCTGGGGCCAACGTCCTGACTTTC	CASSGTDHGSGANVLTF
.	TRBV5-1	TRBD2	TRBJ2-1	TGCGCCAGCAGCCCATTAGCGGGGGCTGAGCAGTTCTTC	CASSPLAGAEQFF
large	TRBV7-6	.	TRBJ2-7	TGTGCCAGCAGCTCGGGACCAAACTACGAGCAGTACTTC	CASSSGPNYEQYF
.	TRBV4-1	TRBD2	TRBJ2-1	TGCGCCAGCAGCCAAGACGGAGCGGGGGGACGCTCCTACAATGAGCAGTTCTTC	CASSQDGAGGRSYNEQFF
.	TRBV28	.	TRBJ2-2	TGTGCCAGCAGTTTGAGGGGAACCGGGGAGCTGTTTTTT	CASSLRGTGELFF
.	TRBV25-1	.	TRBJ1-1	TGTGCCAGCAGTGAATTCGGGGGTGGGACTGAAGCTTTCTTT	CASSEFGGGTEAFF